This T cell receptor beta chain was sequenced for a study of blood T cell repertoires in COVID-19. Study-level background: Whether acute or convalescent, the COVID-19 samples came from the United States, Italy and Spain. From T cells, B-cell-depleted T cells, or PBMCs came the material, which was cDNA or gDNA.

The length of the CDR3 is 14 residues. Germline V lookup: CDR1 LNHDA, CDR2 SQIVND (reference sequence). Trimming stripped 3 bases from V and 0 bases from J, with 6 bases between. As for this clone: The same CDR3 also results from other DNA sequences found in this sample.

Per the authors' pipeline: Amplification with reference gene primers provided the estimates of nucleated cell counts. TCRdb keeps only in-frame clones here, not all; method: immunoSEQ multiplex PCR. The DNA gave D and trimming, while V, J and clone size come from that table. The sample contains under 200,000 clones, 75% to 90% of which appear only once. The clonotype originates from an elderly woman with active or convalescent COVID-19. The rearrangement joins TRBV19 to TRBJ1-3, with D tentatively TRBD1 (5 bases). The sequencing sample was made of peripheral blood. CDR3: CASSIGGSGNTIYF. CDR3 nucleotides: TGTGCCAGTAGTATCGGGGGCTCTGGAAACACCATATATTTT.